Following are 24 T cell receptor beta chains from one sample sequenced in a study of shared clonotypes between healthy human individuals. Here immunoSEQ multiplex PCR was the method, and the copy in TCRdb shows in-frame clones only, minus some. The table shows about 1 million clones, with 65% to 75% occurring only once. Source material: memory CD4+ T cells sorted from blood. As for subset: CD45RA-negative fraction. These receptors all come from a man aged 18 to 30 in good health.

The chain links TRBV5-1 to TRBJ1-1; D not resolved. Trimming removed 0 bases from V and 2 bases from J, with 8 bases in between. CDR1 is SGHRS and CDR2 is YFSETQ in the germline V gene. The CDR3 is 14 residues long. CDR3 bases: TGCGCCAGCAGCTTGGCCTACACTAACACTGAAGCTTTCTTT. Protein sequence: CASSLAYTNTEAFF.

The chain combines TRBV11-2 with TRBJ2-2, with D unresolved. Germline CDR1 and CDR2: SGHAT and FQNNGV. V was pared by 3 bases and J by 0 bases, with 2 bases between. This CDR3 comprises 13 residues. As DNA, the CDR3 is TGTGCCAGCAGCTTCGCGAACACCGGGGAGCTGTTTTTT. It yields the protein CASSFANTGELFF.

The table lists this clone with many counts. The V gene is TRBV5-1, the J gene TRBJ2-7, with 8 bases fitting TRBD1. Germline V gene data show CDR1 as SGHRS and CDR2 as YFSETQ. V trimming: 5 bases; J trimming: 6 bases; junction bases outside the gene matches: 16. This CDR3 is built from 16 residues. This CDR3 reads CASRSDPGTGNSEQYF. For the CDR3, the DNA is TGCGCCAGCAGGTCTGATCCCGGGACAGGTAATTCCGAGCAGTACTTC.

As regards this clone: Within the sample, other DNA sequences also encode this same CDR3. The chain is built from TRBV18 and TRBJ1-3; D is uncertain. Between the trimmed V and J ends, which lost 3 bases and 1 base, there was a span of 13 bases. The CDR3 covers 16 residues. CDR1 is KGHSH and CDR2 is LQKENI in the germline V gene. The CDR3 region has the DNA TGTGCCAGCTCACCCGGCACCGGTGGGTCTGGAAACACCATATATTTT. This gives the protein CASSPGTGGSGNTIYF.

This clone was seen only once. This chain joins TRBV6-4 and TRBJ2-2, with D possibly TRBD2 on 6 matching bases. The CDR3 is made up of 14 amino acids. Germline values: CDR1 MRHNA, CDR2 SNTAGT. V lost 6 bases and J lost 5, with 13 bases in between. CDR3 loop: CASSALARTGELFF. In DNA form, the CDR3 reads TGTGCCAGCAGCGCACTAGCACGGACCGGGGAGCTGTTTTTT.

The chain employs TRBV7-2 and TRBJ2-7; 8 bases are a match to TRBD1. The CDR3 covers 16 residues. Germline values: CDR1 SGHTA, CDR2 FQGNSA. The V and J ends lost 5 bases and 6 bases, in that order; junction bases with no gene match: 15. The CDR3 sequence is CASSLALGQGIGEQYF. In DNA, the CDR3 is TGTGCCAGCAGCCTGGCACTCGGACAGGGTATCGGCGAGCAGTACTTC.

The genes are TRBV28 and TRBJ2-5, with TRBD2 identical over 7 bases. CDR3 length: 16 amino acids. Trimming cost V 7 bases and J 0 bases; bases outside gene matches: 11. Germline assignment: CDR1 MDHEN and CDR2 SYDVKM. Written as DNA, the CDR3 is TGTGCCAGCACCTTCTTGGGGCGGGGGAACCAAGAGACCCAGTACTTC. Amino acid sequence: CASTFLGRGNQETQYF.

The chain employs TRBV7-9 and TRBJ1-2; the D is unclear. CDR3 length: 11 amino acids. Trimming took off 3 bases at V and 5 bases at J, with 4 bases between the two ends. Germline assignment: CDR1 SEHNR and CDR2 FQNEAQ (reference sequence). CDR3 DNA sequence: TGTGCCAGCAGCTTTGGGTATGGCTACACCTTC. Amino acids: CASSFGYGYTF. The full variable domain, in which reference TRBV7-9 and TRBJ1-2 provide the parts outside the CDR3, is DTGVSQNPRHKITKRGQNVTFRCDPISEHNRLYWYRQTLGQGPEFLTYFQNEAQLEKSRLLSDRFSAERPKGSFSTLEIQRTEQGDSAMYLCASSFGYGYTFGSGTRLTVV.

This chain links TRBV25-1 with TRBJ2-1; D is uncertain. The germline V gene has CDR1 MGHDK and CDR2 SYGVNS. With 2 bases removed from V and 3 bases from J, the gap between germline ends came to 8 bases. CDR3 size: 14 residues. The CDR3 nucleotides read TGTGCCAGCAGTGAAGTCCTTAGCTACAATGAGCAGTTCTTC. Amino acid sequence: CASSEVLSYNEQFF.

The chain joins TRBV6-1 to TRBJ2-1; maybe TRBD2 (5 bases). Trimming shortened V by 8 bases and J by 8 bases, and 22 bases separated the two germline ends. This CDR3 contains 15 residues. The V gene's germline CDR1 is MNHNS and CDR2 SASEGT. CDR3 bases: TGTGCCAGCCCCCCTCTAGCCGGTACGGTGGATGAGCAGTTCTTC. This sequence encodes CASPPLAGTVDEQFF.

The chain combines TRBV2 with TRBJ2-5; a possible D gene is TRBD2 (5 bases). V was pared by 5 bases and J by 2 bases, with 9 bases between. This CDR3 has 13 amino acids. Germline CDR1 is SNHLY and CDR2 is FYNNEI. The CDR3 protein is CASSLQRQETQYF. DNA of the CDR3: TGTGCCAGCAGTTTACAGCGGCAAGAGACCCAGTACTTC.

This clone appeared a few times. The rearrangement links TRBV7-2 to TRBJ2-3; TRBD2 aligns across 10 bases. CDR1 and CDR2 (germline): SGHTA, FQGNSA. The junction had 6 bases not matched to a gene; V was cut back by 2 bases and J by 4 bases. The CDR3 has 16 residues. The CDR3 bases are TGTGCCAGCAGCTTACAAGCGGGGGGGCCCTCAGATACGCAGTATTTT. Its protein product is CASSLQAGGPSDTQYF.

The J gene is TRBJ2-1, the V gene TRBV27; unclear D gene. V was trimmed by 8 bases and J by 3 bases, leaving 8 bases between them. CDR1 MNHEY and CDR2 SMNVEV come from the germline V gene (reference sequence). This CDR3 is built from 12 residues. The CDR3 loop is CASRSRYNEQFF. In DNA form, the CDR3 reads TGTGCCAGCCGCTCCCGCTACAATGAGCAGTTCTTC.

The chain is built from TRBV5-1 and TRBJ1-2, with 8 bases matching TRBD1. The length of the CDR3 is 16 residues. CDR1 and CDR2 from the germline V gene are SGHRS and YFSETQ. V lost 0 bases to trimming and J lost 3 bases; unmatched junction nucleotides: 7. The CDR3 region is CASSLDGQGRDYGYTF. Written as DNA, the CDR3 is TGCGCCAGCAGCTTGGACGGACAGGGTCGGGACTATGGCTACACCTTC.

The rearrangement links TRBV5-1 to TRBJ2-5, with D tentatively TRBD1 or TRBD2 (5 bases each). V shed 2 bases and J shed 5 bases, with 16 bases lying between them. From germline, CDR1 is SGHRS and CDR2 YFSETQ. CDR3 length equals 15 residues. The CDR3 here is CASSFVEGTRETQYF. The CDR3 DNA reads TGCGCCAGCAGCTTTGTCGAGGGGACCAGGGAGACCCAGTACTTC.

In its sample, this clone was seen once. The chain recombines TRBV5-4 with TRBJ2-5; D not certain. The CDR3 sequence is 11 residues long. With 0 bases removed from V and 5 bases from J, the gap between germline ends came to 2 bases. Per germline, CDR1 SGHNT and CDR2 YYREEE (reference sequence). The CDR3 DNA reads as TGTGCCAGCAGCTTGGCGGAGACCCAGTACTTC. Residues: CASSLAETQYF.

This chain uses TRBV9 with TRBJ2-1; D gene ambiguous. Germline V gives CDR1 SGDLS, CDR2 YYNGEE. This CDR3 region has 14 residues. V lost 0 bases and J lost 3, with 7 bases in between. The CDR3 DNA reads as TGTGCCAGCAGCGTAGCGGCACGCTACAATGAGCAGTTCTTC. Its protein is CASSVAARYNEQFF.

The chain has TRBV5-1 and TRBJ1-1, with TRBD1 as a possible D gene (5 bases). CDR1 SGHRS and CDR2 YFSETQ come from the germline V gene. CDR3 length: 14 residues. Trimming stripped 7 bases from V and 0 bases from J, with 13 bases between. This chain's CDR3 is CASRGEPLNTEAFF. The CDR3 nucleotides are TGCGCCAGCCGGGGGGAGCCCCTGAACACTGAAGCTTTCTTT.

The chain combines TRBV5-1 with TRBJ1-3, with D uncertain. Trimming cost V 5 bases and J 0 bases, with 15 bases left between them. Germline CDR1 is SGHRS and CDR2 is YFSETQ. The CDR3 is 16 amino acids. Here the CDR3 DNA reads TGCGCCAGCAGTCTAATCGACGCCAACTCTGGAAACACCATATATTTT. It specifies CASSLIDANSGNTIYF. The complete variable domain, with remaining parts taken from reference TRBV5-1 and TRBJ1-3, reads KAGVTQTPRYLIKTRGQQVTLSCSPISGHRSVSWYQQTPGQGLQFLFEYFSETQRNKGNFPGRFSGRQFSNSRSEMNVSTLELGDSALYLCASSLIDANSGNTIYFGEGSWLTVV.

The chain joins TRBV6-5 to TRBJ2-2; 8 nucleotides align to TRBD2. Germline assignment: CDR1 MNHEY and CDR2 SVGAGI. The CDR3 extends over 12 amino acids. After removal of 7 bases from V and 7 bases from J, the junction contained 2 bases not matched to a gene. DNA of the CDR3: TGTGCCAGCACCCGGGAGGGCGGGGAGCTGTTTTTT. Amino acids: CASTREGGELFF.

This clone was detected many times. Other DNA sequences in the same sample also yield this CDR3. This chain joins TRBV30 and TRBJ1-2, with D uncertain. Germline V gene data show CDR1 as GTSNPN and CDR2 as SVGIG (reference sequence). The length of the CDR3 is 12 residues. Trimming pared 1 base from V and 3 bases from J, leaving 6 bases between. The CDR3 DNA follows: TGTGCCTGGAGTGGGGTGCACTATGGCTACACCTTC. Translation: CAWSGVHYGYTF.

The genes are TRBV30 and TRBJ2-5; perhaps TRBD1 as D (6 bases). There are 14 residues in the CDR3. Germline V CDR1 and CDR2: GTSNPN, SVGIG (reference sequence). The V end was cut by 0 bases, the J end by 5 bases, with 13 bases between. The CDR3 bases are TGTGCCTGGAGTGTGCTAGGGGGTGGTGAGACCCAGTACTTC. Protein sequence: CAWSVLGGGETQYF.

V is TRBV10-3 and J is TRBJ1-1; TRBD1 matches 9 bases. This CDR3 has 15 residues. Germline trimming cut 4 bases from V and 6 bases from J; bases unmatched to any gene: 9. Germline assignment: CDR1 ENHRY and CDR2 SYGVKD. The CDR3: CAISGNPGQGAEAFF. The CDR3 nucleotides read TGTGCCATCAGTGGAAATCCGGGACAGGGCGCTGAAGCTTTCTTT.

The genes are TRBV7-9 and TRBJ2-7; D is perhaps TRBD2 (5 bases). Germline V gene lookup returns CDR1 SEHNR and CDR2 FQNEAQ (reference sequence). The CDR3 length is 12 residues. V was cut by 1 base and J by 12 bases, with 13 bases left in between. CDR3 in DNA: TGTGCCAGCAGCTTAGGGGCAGGAGGTCGGTACTTC. Amino acid sequence: CASSLGAGGRYF. Full variable domain (outside the CDR3, taken from reference TRBV7-9 and TRBJ2-7): DTGVSQNPRHKITKRGQNVTFRCDPISEHNRLYWYRQTLGQGPEFLTYFQNEAQLEKSRLLSDRFSAERPKGSFSTLEIQRTEQGDSAMYLCASSLGAGGRYFGPGTRLTVT.